The text below deals with one T cell receptor (beta chain). This record belongs to a study of T cells in Graves' hyperthyroidism and ophthalmopathy. Patients having uncontrolled infection, another autoimmune disease, pregnancy or lactation were not included. From RNA transcripts, TCR beta CDR3 regions were amplified. The HTBI primer set served for first-round RT-PCR of the TCR CDR3. In TCRdb, the multiplex PCR reads were re-called with MiXCR into one record per CDR3 protein. The top ten clones hold 34% of a sample with 350,000 to 450,000 distinct CDR3 sequences, about a sixth of them seen once. J gave up 3 bases and V 10 bases, and 8 bases lay outside the gene matches. The CDR3 loop spans 14 amino acids. CDR1 and CDR2 from the germline V gene are SGHAT and FQDESV (reference sequence).

This chain uses TRBV11-1 with TRBJ1-1; 10 bases fit TRBD1. Sequenced material: blood. This clonotype was sampled from a young woman with Graves' hyperthyroidism that later progressed to Graves' ophthalmopathy. This CDR3 reads CATRDRGRDTEAFF. The DNA of the CDR3 is TGTGCCACCCGGGACAGGGGAAGGGACACTGAAGCTTTCTTT.